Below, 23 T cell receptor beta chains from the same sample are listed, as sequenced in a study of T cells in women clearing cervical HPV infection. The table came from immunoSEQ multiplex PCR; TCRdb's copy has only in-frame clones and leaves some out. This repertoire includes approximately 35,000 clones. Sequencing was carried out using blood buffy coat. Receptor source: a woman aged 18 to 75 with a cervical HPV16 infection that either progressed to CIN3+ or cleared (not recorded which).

The chain's CDR3 is CASSTRTGPNQPQHF. The part of the CDR3 DNA that was read is TGTGCCAGCAGTACCCGGACAGGACCCAATCAGCCC. The chain has TRBV27 and TRBJ1-5; 7 nucleotides agree with TRBD1. The sequence runs out 3 residues before the end of the CDR3; the remainder is reconstructed from the germline J gene. The trim removed 5 bases at V and 3 bases at J, leaving 7 bases unmatched. This CDR3 has 15 amino acids. Per the germline V gene, CDR1 is MNHEY and CDR2 is SMNVEV (reference sequence).

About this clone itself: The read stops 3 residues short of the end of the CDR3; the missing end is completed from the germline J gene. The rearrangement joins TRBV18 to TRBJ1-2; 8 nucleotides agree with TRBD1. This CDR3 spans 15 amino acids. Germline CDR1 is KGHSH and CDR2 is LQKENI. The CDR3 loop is CASSPLQGAQDTYTF. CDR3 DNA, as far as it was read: TGTGCCAGCTCACCGTTGCAGGGGGCACAAGATACC.

CDR3 in amino acids: CASSLGQAYNEQFF. CDR3 DNA (partial): TGTGCCAGCAGCTTGGGGCAGGCCTACAATGAG. J is TRBJ2-1 and V is TRBV7-2; tentative D call: TRBD1 (5 bases). The read falls 3 residues short of the CDR3 end, and the missing part is taken from the germline J gene. Germline values: CDR1 SGHTA, CDR2 FQGNSA. The CDR3 has 14 amino acids. Trimming removed 3 bases at V and 2 bases at J, with 8 bases between.

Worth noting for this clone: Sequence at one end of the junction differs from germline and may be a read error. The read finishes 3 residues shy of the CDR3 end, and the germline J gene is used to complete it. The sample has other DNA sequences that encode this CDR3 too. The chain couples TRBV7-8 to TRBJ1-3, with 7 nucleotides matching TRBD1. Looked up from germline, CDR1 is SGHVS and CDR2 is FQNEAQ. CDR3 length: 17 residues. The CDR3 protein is CASSLALYRGLGNTIYF. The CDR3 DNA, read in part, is TGTGCCAGCAGCTTAGCGCTTTATAGGGGGCTCGGAAACACG.

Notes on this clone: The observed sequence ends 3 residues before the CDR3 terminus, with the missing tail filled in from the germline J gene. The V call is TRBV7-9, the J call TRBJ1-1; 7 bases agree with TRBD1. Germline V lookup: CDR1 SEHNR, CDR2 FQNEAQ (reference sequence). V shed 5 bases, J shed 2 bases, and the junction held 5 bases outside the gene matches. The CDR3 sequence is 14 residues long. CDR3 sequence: CASSLQGLNTEAFF. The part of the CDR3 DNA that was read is TGTGCCAGCAGCCTACAGGGGCTAAACACTGAA.

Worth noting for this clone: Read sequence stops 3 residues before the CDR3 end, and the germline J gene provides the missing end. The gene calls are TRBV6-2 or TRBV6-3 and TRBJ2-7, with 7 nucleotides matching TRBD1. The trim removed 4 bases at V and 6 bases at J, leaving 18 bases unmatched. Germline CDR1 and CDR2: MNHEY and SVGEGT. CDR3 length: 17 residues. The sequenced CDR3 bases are TGTGCCAGCAGTTCCGGGACAGCCATTTGGGGGATGAGCGAG. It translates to CASSSGTAIWGMSE. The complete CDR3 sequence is CASSSGTAIWGMSEQYF.

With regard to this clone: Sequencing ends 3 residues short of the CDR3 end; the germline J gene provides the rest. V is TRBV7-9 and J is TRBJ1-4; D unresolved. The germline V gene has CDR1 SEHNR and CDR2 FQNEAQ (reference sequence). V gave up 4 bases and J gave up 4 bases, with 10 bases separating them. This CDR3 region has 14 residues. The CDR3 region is CASSYPKLNEKLFF. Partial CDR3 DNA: TGTGCCAGCAGCTATCCGAAACTTAATGAAAAA. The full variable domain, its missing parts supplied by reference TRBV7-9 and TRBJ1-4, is DTGVSQNPRHKITKRGQNVTFRCDPISEHNRLYWYRQTLGQGPEFLTYFQNEAQLEKSRLLSDRFSAERPKGSFSTLEIQRTEQGDSAMYLCASSYPKLNEKLFFGSGTQLSVL.

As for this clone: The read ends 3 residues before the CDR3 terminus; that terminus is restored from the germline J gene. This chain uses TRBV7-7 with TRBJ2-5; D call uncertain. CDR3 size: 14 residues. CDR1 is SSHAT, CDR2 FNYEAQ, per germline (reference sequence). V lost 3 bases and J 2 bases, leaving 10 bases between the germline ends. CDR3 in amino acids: CASSLSPSQETQYF. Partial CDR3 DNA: TGTGCCAGCAGCTTGAGCCCCTCACAAGAGACC.

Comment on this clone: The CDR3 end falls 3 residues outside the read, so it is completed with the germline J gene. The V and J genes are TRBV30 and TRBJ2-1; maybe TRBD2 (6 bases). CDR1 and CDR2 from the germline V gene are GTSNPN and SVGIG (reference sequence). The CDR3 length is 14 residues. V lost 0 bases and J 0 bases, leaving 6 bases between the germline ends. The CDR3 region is CAWSVGGSYNEQFF. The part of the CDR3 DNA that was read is TGTGCCTGGAGTGTCGGGGGCTCCTACAATGAG.

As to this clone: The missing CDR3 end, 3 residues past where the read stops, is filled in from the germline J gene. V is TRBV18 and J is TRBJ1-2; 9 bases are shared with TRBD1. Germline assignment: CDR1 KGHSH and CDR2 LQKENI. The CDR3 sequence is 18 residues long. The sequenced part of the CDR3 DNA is TGTGCCAGCTCACCAAGCTTCTCGGGACAGGGTGAGACAGATACC. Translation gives CASSPSFSGQGETDT. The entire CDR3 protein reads CASSPSFSGQGETDTYTF.

The sequenced part of the CDR3 DNA is TGTGCCAGCAGCTTGGTGGGCAGGGGAGCAGATACG. This codes for CASSLVGRGADT. The entire CDR3 sequence reads CASSLVGRGADTQYF. The V gene is TRBV5-4, the J gene TRBJ2-3, with TRBD1 as a possible D gene (6 bases). Read sequence stops 3 residues before the CDR3 end, and the germline J gene provides the missing end. There are 15 residues in the CDR3. Germline V gives CDR1 SGHNT, CDR2 YYREEE (reference sequence). V was clipped by 0 bases and J by 4 bases, with 12 bases between them.

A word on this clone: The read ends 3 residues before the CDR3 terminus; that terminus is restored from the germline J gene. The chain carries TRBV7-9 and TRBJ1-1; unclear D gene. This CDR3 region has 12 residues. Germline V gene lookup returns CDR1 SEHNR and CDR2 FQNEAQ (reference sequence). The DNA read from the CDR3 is TGTGCCAGCAGCTCACCCCCGGGGTAC. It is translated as CASSSPPGY. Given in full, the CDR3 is CASSSPPGYAFF. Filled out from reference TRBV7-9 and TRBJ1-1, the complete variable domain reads DTGVSQNPRHKITKRGQNVTFRCDPISEHNRLYWYRQTLGQGPEFLTYFQNEAQLEKSRLLSDRFSAERPKGSFSTLEIQRTEQGDSAMYLCASSSPPGYAFFGQGTRLTVV.

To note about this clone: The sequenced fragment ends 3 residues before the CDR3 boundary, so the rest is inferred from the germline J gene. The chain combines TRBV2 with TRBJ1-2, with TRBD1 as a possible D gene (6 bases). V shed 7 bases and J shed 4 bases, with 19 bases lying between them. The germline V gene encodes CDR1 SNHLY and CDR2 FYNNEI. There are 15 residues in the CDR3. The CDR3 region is CASTRISTGSYGYTF. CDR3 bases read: TGTGCCAGCACAAGAATATCGACAGGTAGCTATGGC. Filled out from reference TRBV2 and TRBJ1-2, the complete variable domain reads EPEVTQTPSHQVTQMGQEVILRCVPISNHLYFYWYRQILGQKVEFLVSFYNNEISEKSEIFDDQFSVERPDGSNFTLKIRSTKLEDSAMYFCASTRISTGSYGYTFGSGTRLTVV.

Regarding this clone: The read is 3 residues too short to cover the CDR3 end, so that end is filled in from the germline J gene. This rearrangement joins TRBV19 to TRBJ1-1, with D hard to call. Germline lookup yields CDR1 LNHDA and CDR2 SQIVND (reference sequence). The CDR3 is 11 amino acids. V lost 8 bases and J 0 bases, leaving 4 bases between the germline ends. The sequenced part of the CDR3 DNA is TGTGCCAGTTCGGTGAACACTGAA. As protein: CASSVNTE. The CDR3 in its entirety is CASSVNTEAFF.

The CDR3 DNA, read in part, is TGCAGTGCTAGTCCCCTAGCGGGGGCCACCTACGAG. Its translation is CSASPLAGATYE. The whole CDR3 is CSASPLAGATYEQYF. The chain joins TRBV20-1 to TRBJ2-7; 10 nucleotides match TRBD2. The read terminates 3 residues ahead of where the CDR3 ends, so the germline J gene completes it. The CDR3 length is 15 residues. The germline CDR1 and CDR2 sequences are DFQATT and SNEGSKA (reference sequence). J was trimmed by 2 bases and V by 3 bases; bases with no gene match: 7.

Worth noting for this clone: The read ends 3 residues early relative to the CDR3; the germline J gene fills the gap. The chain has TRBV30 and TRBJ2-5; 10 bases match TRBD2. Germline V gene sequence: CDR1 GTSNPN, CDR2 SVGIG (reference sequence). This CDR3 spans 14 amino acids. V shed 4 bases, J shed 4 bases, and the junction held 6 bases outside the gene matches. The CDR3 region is CAWTIRTSGETQYF. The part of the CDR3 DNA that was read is TGTGCCTGGACGATAAGGACTAGCGGAGAGACC.

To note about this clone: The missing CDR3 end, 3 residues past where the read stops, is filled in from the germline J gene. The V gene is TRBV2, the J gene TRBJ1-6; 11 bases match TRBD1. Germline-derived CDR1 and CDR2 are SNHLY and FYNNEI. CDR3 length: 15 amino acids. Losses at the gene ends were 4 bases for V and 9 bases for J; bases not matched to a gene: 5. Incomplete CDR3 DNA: TGTGCCAGCAGTGTGGGGGGGACAGGGGGTTCACCC. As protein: CASSVGGTGGSP. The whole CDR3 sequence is CASSVGGTGGSPLHF.

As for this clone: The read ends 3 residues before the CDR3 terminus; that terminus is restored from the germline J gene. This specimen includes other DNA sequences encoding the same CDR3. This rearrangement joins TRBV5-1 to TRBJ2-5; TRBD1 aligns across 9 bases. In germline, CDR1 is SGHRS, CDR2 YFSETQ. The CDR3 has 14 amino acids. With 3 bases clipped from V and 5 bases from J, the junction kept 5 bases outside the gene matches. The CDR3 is CASSSTGGKETQYF. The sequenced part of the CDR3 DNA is TGCGCCAGCAGCTCGACAGGGGGTAAGGAGACC.

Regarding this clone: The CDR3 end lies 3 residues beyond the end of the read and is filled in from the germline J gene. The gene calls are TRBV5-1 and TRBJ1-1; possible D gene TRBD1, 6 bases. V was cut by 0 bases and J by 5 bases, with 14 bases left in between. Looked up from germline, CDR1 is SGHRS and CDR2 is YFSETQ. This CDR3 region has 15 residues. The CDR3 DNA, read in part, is TGCGCCAGCAGCTTGGCTGACAGGATCCGGACTGAA. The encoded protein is CASSLADRIRTE. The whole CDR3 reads CASSLADRIRTEAFF.

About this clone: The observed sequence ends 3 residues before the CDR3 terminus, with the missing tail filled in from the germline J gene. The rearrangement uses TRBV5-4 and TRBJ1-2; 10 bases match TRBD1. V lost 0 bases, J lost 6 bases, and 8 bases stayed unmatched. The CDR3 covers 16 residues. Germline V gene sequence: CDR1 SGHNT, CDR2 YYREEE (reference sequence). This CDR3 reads CASSLGERDRGNGYTF. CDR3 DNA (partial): TGTGCCAGCAGCTTGGGGGAAAGGGACAGGGGAAATGGC.

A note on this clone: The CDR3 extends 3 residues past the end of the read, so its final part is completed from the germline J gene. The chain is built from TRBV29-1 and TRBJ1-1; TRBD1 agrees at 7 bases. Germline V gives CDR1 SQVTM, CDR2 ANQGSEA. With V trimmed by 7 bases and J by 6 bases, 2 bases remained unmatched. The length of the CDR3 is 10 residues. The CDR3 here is CSGGTAEAFF. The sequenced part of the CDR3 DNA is TGCAGCGGGGGGACAGCTGAA. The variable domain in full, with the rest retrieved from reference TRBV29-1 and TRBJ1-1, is SAVISQKPSRDICQRGTSLTIQCQVDSQVTMMFWYRQQPGQSLTLIATANQGSEATYESGFVIDKFPISRPNLTFSTLTVSNMSPEDSSIYLCSGGTAEAFFGQGTRLTVV.

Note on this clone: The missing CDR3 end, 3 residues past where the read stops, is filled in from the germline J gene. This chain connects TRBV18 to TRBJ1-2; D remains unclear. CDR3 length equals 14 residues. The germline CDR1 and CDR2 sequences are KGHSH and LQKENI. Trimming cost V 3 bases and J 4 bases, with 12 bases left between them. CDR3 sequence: CASSPKGDSYGYTF. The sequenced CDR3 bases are TGTGCCAGCTCACCTAAAGGCGACTCCTATGGC.

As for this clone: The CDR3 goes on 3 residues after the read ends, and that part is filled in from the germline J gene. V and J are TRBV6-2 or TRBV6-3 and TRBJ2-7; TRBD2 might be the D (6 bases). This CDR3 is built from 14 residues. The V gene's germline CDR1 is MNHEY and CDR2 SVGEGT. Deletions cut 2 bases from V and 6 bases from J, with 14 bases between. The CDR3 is CASSYAAGPAEQYF. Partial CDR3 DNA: TGTGCCAGCAGTTACGCAGCGGGTCCTGCCGAG.